This TCR beta chain was identified in a study of sequential checkpoint blockade in melanoma. As for the study in general: First-line arms were nivolumab then ipilimumab, or the reverse, randomized 1:1. Maintenance nivolumab came after either treatment sequence. General observations from the study: Response in arm A was associated with pretreatment TIL clonality.

Treatment: randomized to nivolumab then ipilimumab (arm A) or the reverse (arm B). Trimming cost V 4 bases and J 1 base, with 10 bases left between them. This CDR3 is 14 amino acids long. The germline CDR1 and CDR2 sequences are MGHRA and YSYEKL. Clones were read by immunoSEQ multiplex PCR, and TCRdb kept only the in-frame ones, dropping some. The data hold a few thousand clones, with approximately 23% observed a single time. As concerns this clone: What it recognizes is unknown.

The receptor's source is a human donor with melanoma. This sample comprised tumor tissue (inferred from file names), obtained from a patient given nivolumab and ipilimumab in sequence. The genes are TRBV4-1 and TRBJ2-5; no clear D gene. CDR3 protein: CASSLEPLQETQYF. DNA for the CDR3: TGCGCCAGCAGCCTAGAACCGCTCCAAGAGACCCAGTACTTC.